The T cell receptor beta chain described here comes from a study of CXCR3-negative and CXCR3-positive naive CD8 T cells (dated by TCRdb to the late 2010s). Study-level background: In total, some 130 million TRB reads were obtained, corresponding to roughly 1.5 +/- 0.3 million reads per library. Diversity and physicochemical repertoire analyses covered some eleven donors pooled from two independent experiments. The TRBV-TRBJ cluster analysis covered naive subsets from 5 or 6 donors and memory cells from 3 donors. Paper-wide results and their limitations: Repertoire diversity was comparably high in both naive subsets but much lower in memory CD8+ T cells. Because CXCR3 expression was partially decreased after cryopreservation, freshly isolated PBMCs were used for most assays. Surface CD5, linked to self-reactivity in mice, was comparable between naive subsets; TCR interaction strength was therefore also inferred from TRB CDR3 physicochemical properties. TRBV-TRBJ usage was similar between naive CXCR3-negative and CXCR3-positive cells from the same donor, while memory cells showed distinct patterns. Compared with CXCR3-negative naive cells, CXCR3-positive naive cells had TRB CDR3s with higher hydrophobicity (lower Kidera factor 4), lower energy, and higher strength and volume indices.

Based on the germline V gene (reference sequence), the CDR1 and CDR2 sequences are GTSNPN and SVGIG. The CDR3 has 13 amino acids, counting the end cysteine and phenylalanine. The DNA sequence is not available. These reads were obtained on a NextSeq 550. The Human TCR Profiling Kit (MiLaboratory) was used to make UMI-labeled 5' RACE TRB cDNA libraries. The full amount of extracted RNA was used for cDNA synthesis, and the full amount of resulting cDNA was used for PCR amplification. The libraries were made side by side, with each library going through the same number of PCR cycles. Processing in the source paper ran as follows. MIGEC and MiXCR extracted about 50,000 +/- 10,000 unique UMI-labeled TRB cDNA molecules per library, requiring at least two reads per UMI. On average, around 40,000 +/- 10,000 functional in-frame TRB CDR3 nucleotide clonotypes lacking stop codons were found per library. After downsampling to 5000 UMI-labeled TRB molecules per sample, diversity metrics, including normalized Shannon-Wiener and Chao1, were computed in VDJtools. For the central five CDR3 residues, VDJtools calculated physicochemical properties weighted by clonotype size, namely interaction energy, strength, volume and Kidera factor 4. TCRdb reprocessed the sequencing reads and holds a single record per CDR3 protein sequence, with no DNA. Clone size and V and J calls follow TCRdb, not the original study. This sample's records show roughly 40,000 distinct CDR3 sequences. The top ten clonotypes cover 1.6% of the sample.

Each CD8+ T cell subset was flow-sorted in triplicate, with 300,000 cells per subset placed directly into RLT lysis buffer. Naive CD8+ T cells were defined stringently as CD45RO-CCR7+CD27+CD95- to exclude memory contaminants. Standard density gradient centrifugation was used to isolate peripheral blood mononuclear cells from buffy coats. Naive CXCR3-negative and CXCR3-positive CD8+ T cells were flow-sorted using a FACSAria III. Total RNA was extracted from sorted cells using an RNeasy Mini Kit. Of note for this clonotype: Its antigen specificity is not known.

The sequenced material came from naive CXCR3- CD8+ T cells from blood. This sample's cell subset or site label indicates: CD45RO-CCR7+CD27+CD95- naive CD8+ T cells lacking CXCR3 (TNR3-). The receptor comes from a human donor in good health. Some clones in this sample may be carry-over from other donors' samples. In this chain, TRBV30 is recombined with TRBJ2-5; TCRdb reports TRBD2, a call that lacks DNA to check it against. This receptor carries the CDR3 CAWRDWPQETQYF. With all but the CDR3 taken from the reference TRBV30 and TRBJ2-5 genes, the full variable domain is: SQTIHQWPATLVQPVGSPLSLECTVEGTSNPNLYWYRQAAGRGLQLLFYSVGIGQISSEVPQNLSASRPQDRQFILSSKKLLLSDSGFYLCAWRDWPQETQYFGPGTRLLVL.